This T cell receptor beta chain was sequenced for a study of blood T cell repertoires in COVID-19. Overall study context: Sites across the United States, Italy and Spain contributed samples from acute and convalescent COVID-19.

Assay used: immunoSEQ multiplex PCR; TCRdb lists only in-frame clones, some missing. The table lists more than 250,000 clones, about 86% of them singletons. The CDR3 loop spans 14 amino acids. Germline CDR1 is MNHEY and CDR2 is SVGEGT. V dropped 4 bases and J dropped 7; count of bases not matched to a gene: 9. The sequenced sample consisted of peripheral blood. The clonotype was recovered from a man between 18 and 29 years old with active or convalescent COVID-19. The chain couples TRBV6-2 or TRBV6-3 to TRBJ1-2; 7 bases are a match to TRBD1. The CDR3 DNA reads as TGTGCCAGCAGTTCCTCCGACAGGGTTGCTGGCTACACCTTC. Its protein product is CASSSSDRVAGYTF.